Below are 13 T cell receptor beta chains sequenced from a single sample in a study of blood T cell repertoires in COVID-19. Measured with immunoSEQ multiplex PCR; TCRdb has only the in-frame clones, and not every one. The top ten clones hold around 2.8% of a sample with more than 150,000 clones, over 75% of them seen once. The sequencing sample was made of peripheral blood. The receptors derive from a woman older than 75 with active or convalescent COVID-19.

This clone was counted a few times. The J gene is TRBJ2-7, the V gene TRBV28, with TRBD2 as a possible D gene (6 bases). In germline, CDR1 is MDHEN, CDR2 SYDVKM. This CDR3 is 14 amino acids long. The V and J ends lost 8 bases and 3 bases respectively, with 17 bases between them. The CDR3 DNA sequence: TGTGCCAGCGTCGGTTGGGTGGAGGGCTACGAGCAGTACTTC. It codes for CASVGWVEGYEQYF.

This clone showed up just a few times. The genes are TRBV29-1 and TRBJ1-2; D unresolved. Trimming pared 1 base from V and 8 bases from J, leaving 11 bases between. Germline CDR1 SQVTM, CDR2 ANQGSEA. The CDR3 runs 12 residues. The CDR3 nucleotides are TGCAGCGTTGAAGGAGGGCTTAGGGGCTACACCTTC. Protein sequence: CSVEGGLRGYTF.

V usage is TRBV9 and J usage is TRBJ2-1; no clear D. Germline CDR1 reads SGDLS; CDR2 reads YYNGEE. This CDR3 comprises 14 residues. The ends were cut back, 3 bases at V and 6 bases at J, with 13 bases in the middle. Here the CDR3 DNA reads TGTGCCAGCAGCGCTCCTACCTCCCCCAATGAGCAGTTCTTC. Translating gives CASSAPTSPNEQFF.

The count of this clone is one. V is TRBV24-1 and J is TRBJ1-5; D not resolved. The CDR3 consists of 14 residues. Germline values: CDR1 KGHDR, CDR2 SFDVKD. Between the trimmed V and J ends, which lost 9 bases and 0 bases, there was a span of 11 bases. The CDR3 sequence: CATGDGFSNQPQHF. DNA of the CDR3: TGTGCCACCGGAGACGGGTTTAGCAATCAGCCCCAGCATTTT.

The V gene is TRBV2, the J gene TRBJ1-1, with no clear D. This CDR3 comprises 13 residues. Germline assignment: CDR1 SNHLY and CDR2 FYNNEI. V gave up 4 bases and J gave up 4 bases, with 10 bases separating them. CDR3 amino acids: CASSVTRSTEAFF. Written as DNA, the CDR3 is TGTGCCAGCAGTGTTACGCGGAGCACTGAAGCTTTCTTT.

This chain joins TRBV5-8 and TRBJ1-1; 7 bases line up with TRBD1. The ends lost 4 bases at V and 11 bases at J; junction bases unmatched: 5. CDR3 length: 11 amino acids. The germline gives CDR1 SGHTS, CDR2 YDEGEE. CDR3 residues: CASSQGVGAFF. CDR3 coding DNA: TGTGCCAGCAGCCAGGGGGTTGGGGCTTTCTTT. Looking up the rest from reference TRBV5-8 and TRBJ1-1 gives the full variable domain: EAGVTQSPTHLIKTRGQQATLRCSPISGHTSVYWYQQALGLGLQFLLWYDEGEERNRGNFPPRFSGRQFPNYSSELNVNALELEDSALYLCASSQGVGAFFGQGTRLTVV.

J is TRBJ1-6 and V is TRBV11-2, with D tentatively TRBD1 (5 bases). The CDR3 is 15 amino acids. Germline V gene sequence: CDR1 SGHAT, CDR2 FQNNGV. V shed 1 base and J shed 11 bases, with 15 bases lying between them. The CDR3 sequence is CASSLVQGGFAPLHF. For the CDR3, the DNA is TGTGCCAGCAGCTTAGTTCAGGGAGGATTTGCACCCCTCCACTTT.

The V and J genes are TRBV6-6 and TRBJ2-7; a weak D match, TRBD2 (6 bases). Per the germline V gene, CDR1 is MNHNY and CDR2 is SVGAGI (reference sequence). V was trimmed by 10 bases and J by 3 bases, leaving 16 bases between them. The CDR3 is 13 amino acids. CDR3 coding DNA: TGTGCCATCCGCCGGGACTCGAACTACGAGCAGTACTTC. It yields the protein CAIRRDSNYEQYF.

The genes are TRBV19 and TRBJ2-1; D perhaps matches TRBD2 (6 bases). CDR1 and CDR2 (germline): LNHDA, SQIVND (reference sequence). The CDR3 is 15 amino acids. V was shortened by 7 bases and J by 0 bases, with 13 bases between the two germline ends. The CDR3 DNA sequence: TGTGCCAGTACCCTGGACGGGAGCTCCTACAATGAGCAGTTCTTC. Residues: CASTLDGSSYNEQFF.

This chain links TRBV4-1 with TRBJ1-6; D gene unclear. Germline CDR1 and CDR2: MGHRA and YSYEKL. The V end lost 0 bases, the J end lost 8 bases, and 8 bases lay between the germline ends. The CDR3 has 14 residues. Here the CDR3 reads CASSQDSRDSPLHF. Here the CDR3 DNA reads TGCGCCAGCAGCCAAGATAGCCGGGATTCACCCCTCCACTTT.

This rearrangement joins TRBV25-1 to TRBJ2-2, with D possibly TRBD1 on 5 matching bases. Germline values: CDR1 MGHDK, CDR2 SYGVNS. Deletions cut 0 bases from V and 5 bases from J, with 16 bases between. This CDR3 is built from 17 residues. CDR3 nucleotides: TGTGCCAGCAGTGAATATGGCGGCCAGGGTGGAACCGGGGAGCTGTTTTTT. Its translation: CASSEYGGQGGTGELFF. The complete variable domain, with remaining parts taken from reference TRBV25-1 and TRBJ2-2, reads EADIYQTPRYLVIGTGKKITLECSQTMGHDKMYWYQQDPGMELHLIHYSYGVNSTEKGDLSSESTVSRIRTEHFPLTLESARPSHTSQYLCASSEYGGQGGTGELFFGEGSRLTVL.

This chain links TRBV2 with TRBJ2-7, with a tentative D call TRBD1 (6 bases). This CDR3 has 14 residues. Germline values: CDR1 SNHLY, CDR2 FYNNEI. The germline V and J ends were trimmed by 7 bases and 3 bases, with 16 bases remaining between them. The chain's CDR3 is CASNREQDSYEQYF. DNA for the CDR3: TGTGCCAGCAATCGTGAACAGGACAGCTACGAGCAGTACTTC.

This clone has only one observation. This chain links TRBV24-1 with TRBJ1-5; D might be TRBD1 (6 bases). Germline CDR1 reads KGHDR; CDR2 reads SFDVKD. The CDR3 runs to 16 residues. The V and J ends lost 7 bases and 5 bases respectively, with 20 bases between them. The CDR3: CATSPRRTEKDQPQHF. CDR3 nucleotide sequence: TGTGCCACCAGCCCTAGGAGGACAGAGAAAGATCAGCCCCAGCATTTT.